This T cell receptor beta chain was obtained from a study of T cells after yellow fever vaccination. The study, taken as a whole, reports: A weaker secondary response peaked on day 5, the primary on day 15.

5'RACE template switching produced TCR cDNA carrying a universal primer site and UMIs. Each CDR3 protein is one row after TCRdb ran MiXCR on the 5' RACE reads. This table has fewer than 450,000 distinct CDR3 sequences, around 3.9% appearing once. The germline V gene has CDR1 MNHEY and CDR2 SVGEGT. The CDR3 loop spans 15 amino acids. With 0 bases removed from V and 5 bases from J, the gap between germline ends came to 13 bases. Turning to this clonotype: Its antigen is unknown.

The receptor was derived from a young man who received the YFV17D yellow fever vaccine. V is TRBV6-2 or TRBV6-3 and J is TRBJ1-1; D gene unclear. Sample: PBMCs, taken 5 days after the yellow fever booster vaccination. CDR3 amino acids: CASSYSPLRDTEAFF. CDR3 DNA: TGTGCCAGCAGTTACTCCCCGCTTCGGGATACTGAAGCTTTCTTT.